The clone carrying this TCR beta chain was detected only a few times. Its target is unknown. For TCR beta, libraries came from iRepertoire HTBI primers and Arm-PCR of CDR3 regions. Using its own MiXCR run on the multiplex PCR reads, TCRdb lists one record per CDR3 protein. Among a few hundred thousand distinct CDR3 sequences listed, 20% to 25% were seen once. These data are taken from a study of regulatory T cells in long-lasting Graves disease. About the study: The study counted Graves' disease as persistent given over 5 years of antithyroid drugs and positive TSH receptor antibodies.

Documented time point: persistent/refractory GD, antithyroid drugs over 5 years with positive TRAb. The authors made the TCR library using RNA they extracted from PBMCs. V dropped 2 bases and J dropped 11; count of bases not matched to a gene: 19. The CDR3 loop spans 17 amino acids. CDR1 and CDR2 from the germline V gene are SGHRS and YFSETQ. Broader study findings: Not thyroid tissue but only peripheral blood was studied. Segments TRBV28, TRBJ1-2 and TRBJ2-5 showed preferential usage in persistent disease. Lower TCR diversity was seen in persistent Graves' patients than in newly diagnosed ones.

This sample comprised peripheral blood mononuclear cells (PBMCs), obtained when the disease was refractory, from a patient treated with antithyroid drugs. The J gene is TRBJ1-1, the V gene TRBV5-1, with 9 bases that match TRBD1. The sequence came from a female donor with Graves disease. The CDR3 spells CASSLWTGATSEGSAFF. For the CDR3, the DNA is TGCGCCAGCAGCTTATGGACAGGGGCGACATCTGAAGGGTCGGCTTTCTTT.